The present T cell receptor (beta chain) was sequenced within a study of cytomegalovirus exposure and HLA in healthy donors (TCRdb year 2017). In the study overall: According to an earlier analysis of 450 to 650 of the donors, about 190 million T cells yielded roughly 110 million unique TCR beta sequences and about 300 Gb of sequence data. Rather than using new phenotypic data, the later analysis identified candidate immune exposures from TCR beta sequences and from how often those sequences occurred across donors. The aim of the study was to test whether cataloging public T cell receptors could identify signatures of past pathogen exposure. HLA typing included class I and class II loci at four-digit resolution. Among 398 genotyped donors of the cohort, an average of roughly 230,000 unique TCR beta nucleotide sequences was sequenced per donor, of which approximately 18% were non-productive. The number of typed donors differed by locus: roughly 629-640 for A, B, C, DRB1 and DQB1; 500 to 550 for DQA1; approximately 600 for DPA1; and roughly 450 for DPB1. Donor age, sex, ethnicity and CMV serostatus were compiled together with the repertoire data. Genome-wide SNP genotypes for about 60% of the roughly 670 donors were used in a later genetic analysis, which treated that subset as a discovery cohort. In addition to the first cohort of approximately 650 subjects, a separate validation cohort of 120 different subjects was used. In a later analysis, previously published TCR beta repertoires from some 640 donors were re-analyzed and high-resolution HLA genotyping was added so that TCR occurrence patterns could be studied. In an earlier analysis of about 590 of the donors, high-throughput TCR beta sequencing was used to judge whether each TCR beta V gene segment behaved as functional or pseudogenic. Several DR-DQ haplotypes were handled as single units for association and clustering because linkage in the cohort was strong. Approximately 310 gigabases of sequencing data and tens of millions of unique TCR sequences were included in an early release covering roughly 600 HLA-typed donors. The genetic ancestry cluster associated with self-reported Caucasian donors included 81% of the approximately 400 genotyped donors. The study used immunosequencing to profile the T cell repertoires of several hundred subjects and linked those repertoires to cytomegalovirus serostatus. To predict cytomegalovirus infection status, the study brought together high-throughput TCR immunosequencing, statistical association of individual TCRs with disease status, and machine learning. Every repertoire in the discovery cohort had been generated on one and the same sequencing platform.

Comments on this clone: Its antigen is still unknown. Base qualities are not recorded, but no much larger clone differs from it by a single base.

Broad study findings and their caveats: V-gene and J-gene trimming of TCR beta chains was associated with a missense DCLRE1C variant in a later genetic analysis, and the association was replicated in an independent cohort. A later analysis found that most CMV-associated TCR beta chains appeared HLA-restricted, with HLA associations seemingly driven largely by CMV exposure. Immune exposure information for the cohort was limited to CMV serostatus. A cluster of highly shared sequence variants was judged likely to represent a technical artifact of the sequencing pipeline. An earlier analysis of roughly 570 of the donors showed that most TCR beta V segments appeared in productive rearrangements either about 90% or about 30% of the time, which broadly matched IMGT annotations. A later analysis found that TCR association rates varied across HLA loci, with DRB1 alleles showing the most associated TCRs and HLA-C alleles the fewest. Across donors, most TCR sequences were observed very rarely, whereas some public TCRs were present in many individuals. A total of roughly 160 TCR beta chains were listed by the study as associated with cytomegalovirus. Cytomegalovirus status was reported to be diagnosed by the classifier with high specificity and sensitivity in both the original and validation cohorts. According to the authors, the approach could potentially be generalized to other disease states and immunological phenotypes. In vitro tests confirmed that three of the cytomegalovirus-associated TCR beta chains recognize cytomegalovirus antigens. Because the 87-base-pair reads could not distinguish some IMGT-functional V segments, including TRBV6-2 and TRBV6-3, those segments were excluded. A later analysis found that HLA-associated TCR beta chains were more clonally expanded and had lower generation probabilities than equally common non-associated chains. Some 15 rarely observed V segments, including chromosome 9 orphons, were excluded from the earlier analysis of several hundred of the donors because counts were too low. Linkage disequilibrium might explain the correlated functional status among segregating V segments, but an unknown experimental factor could not be ruled out. A further reported finding was that TCR beta sequences accurately predicted the HLA-A and HLA-B alleles for most subjects in the first cohort. When HLA alleles, especially DR and DQ, strongly co-occurred, TCR associations were difficult to assign to individual alleles. According to a later analysis, parvovirus B19, influenza, CMV and Epstein-Barr virus appeared linked to several top co-occurrence clusters. Because some donors lacked HLA typing at each locus, the association tests relied only on the typed subset. A later analysis associated 16,951 TCR beta sequences with specific HLA alleles at a false discovery rate of 0.05. In this cohort, only TCR beta chains were sequenced, and detectable features were limited by the absence of alpha or paired-chain data. Presence/absence analyses assumed roughly uniform sequencing depth across donors, an assumption that may not hold. Compared with the roughly 720-donor mean, donors in an Asian-associated ancestry cluster had fewer N-insertions in productive TCRs, according to a later genetic analysis.

The method behind the library was the immunoSEQ multiplex PCR assay. For the multiplex PCR, a mixture combining 60 forward primers for TCR Vbeta segments and 13 reverse primers for TCR Jbeta segments was used. A multiplex PCR assay on genomic DNA amplified the CDR3 region of rearranged TCR beta genes. The amplified TCR beta libraries were sequenced on the Illumina HiSeq System as 87-base-pair reads. The study's processing was this. A later analysis counted about 76 million unique TCR beta chains across the 550 to 750 repertoires, and about 10 million of these chains were shared by at least two donors. Raw reads were error-corrected and collapsed into unique sequences by a nearest-neighbor algorithm in which closely related sequences were merged to remove PCR and sequencing errors. CDR3 sequences were aligned to IMGT reference sequences to assign V, D and J gene segments. For a sequence to be retained, a match of at least six nucleotides to both a V gene segment and a J gene segment was required. A rearrangement counted as productive if the CDR3 had no stop codons and remained in frame with V and J, and every other rearrangement counted as non-productive. Following IMGT convention, CDR3 was defined as the stretch from the second conserved V-encoded cysteine to the conserved J-encoded phenylalanine. In an earlier analysis of 587 of the donors, sequences lacking an unambiguous match to a single V gene segment were excluded. In an earlier analysis of a few hundred of the donors, a V segment was called functional when productive rearrangements were above 56.7%, and segregating when the standard deviation between donors exceeded 5%. A statistical classification framework was built for diagnosing cytomegalovirus status from the catalog of TCR beta chain sequences. V and J gene assignment, in a later analysis, came from comparing TCR nucleotide sequences with IMGT/GENE-DB human TR gene sequences. The TCRdist pipeline was used in a later analysis to assign CDR3 sequences and most-parsimonious VDJ recombination scenarios. In a later analysis, every TCR beta chain was defined by the combination of its CDR3 amino acid sequence and its V-gene family, and reads without a unique V-gene family were dropped. In a later analysis, approximately 590 highly shared, low-generation-probability nucleotide sequences were removed to address suspected cross-contamination and a sequencing artifact. In a later analysis, a clonal expansion index for each public chain was calculated from normalized within-repertoire ranks of inferred template counts. A later analysis computed generation probabilities with a VDJ recombination model fitted to out-of-frame rearrangements, and checked the results against IGoR. In a later analysis, TCR-TCR, TCR-HLA and TCR-CMV co-occurrence was scored with hypergeometric tests, and a repertoire-size bias correction was applied to TCR pairs. In a later analysis, false discovery rates were estimated by permuting HLA or CMV assignments 20 times. In a later analysis, co-occurring TCRs were grouped using DBSCAN, with TCRdist sequence similarity added in when clustering inside HLA-allele-positive subsets. Co-occurrence clustering excluded repertoires with fewer than 30,000 or more than 120,000 public chains, plus five with anomalous nucleotide sharing. TCRdb mirrors the immuneACCESS table, restricted to in-frame sequences. Some clones are absent from its copies; in checked studies, under half trace to an unresolved V gene, and the reason for the others is unknown. V, J and clone size reflect that table, while D and trimming were determined from the DNA. In all, the sample holds roughly 120,000 clones, and about 73% of those were seen once. Of the sample, roughly 8.2% is held by the ten largest clones.

CDR1 and CDR2, per the germline V gene, are SGHRS and YFSETQ. The CDR3 starts with the cysteine, ends with the phenylalanine, and has 16 residues. Only the CDR3 part of the read is kept: 48 bases, read in frame from the first base. V is reduced by 0 bases and J by 0 bases, leaving a spacing of 10 bases between them. The cohort comprised more than 550 healthy bone marrow donors. All cohort members were sampled while nominally healthy, although unrecorded immune exposures were likely present. The donor tested CMV seropositive, placing the donor among the 290 or so seropositive members of the cohort. A peripheral blood sample was provided by each donor, and peripheral blood mononuclear cells were used for TCR beta sequencing. Genomic DNA was extracted from the blood cell samples with the Qiagen DNeasy Blood Extraction Kit.

Source material: PBMCs. The sequence came from a woman aged 35 to 49 in good health and CMV-seropositive. Recombination joined TRBV5-1 with TRBJ2-1, with the D gene uncertain. The DNA is as follows: TGCGCCAGCAGCTTGGCCTTACTAAACTCCTACAATGAGCAGTTCTTC. Translation gives CASSLALLNSYNEQFF.